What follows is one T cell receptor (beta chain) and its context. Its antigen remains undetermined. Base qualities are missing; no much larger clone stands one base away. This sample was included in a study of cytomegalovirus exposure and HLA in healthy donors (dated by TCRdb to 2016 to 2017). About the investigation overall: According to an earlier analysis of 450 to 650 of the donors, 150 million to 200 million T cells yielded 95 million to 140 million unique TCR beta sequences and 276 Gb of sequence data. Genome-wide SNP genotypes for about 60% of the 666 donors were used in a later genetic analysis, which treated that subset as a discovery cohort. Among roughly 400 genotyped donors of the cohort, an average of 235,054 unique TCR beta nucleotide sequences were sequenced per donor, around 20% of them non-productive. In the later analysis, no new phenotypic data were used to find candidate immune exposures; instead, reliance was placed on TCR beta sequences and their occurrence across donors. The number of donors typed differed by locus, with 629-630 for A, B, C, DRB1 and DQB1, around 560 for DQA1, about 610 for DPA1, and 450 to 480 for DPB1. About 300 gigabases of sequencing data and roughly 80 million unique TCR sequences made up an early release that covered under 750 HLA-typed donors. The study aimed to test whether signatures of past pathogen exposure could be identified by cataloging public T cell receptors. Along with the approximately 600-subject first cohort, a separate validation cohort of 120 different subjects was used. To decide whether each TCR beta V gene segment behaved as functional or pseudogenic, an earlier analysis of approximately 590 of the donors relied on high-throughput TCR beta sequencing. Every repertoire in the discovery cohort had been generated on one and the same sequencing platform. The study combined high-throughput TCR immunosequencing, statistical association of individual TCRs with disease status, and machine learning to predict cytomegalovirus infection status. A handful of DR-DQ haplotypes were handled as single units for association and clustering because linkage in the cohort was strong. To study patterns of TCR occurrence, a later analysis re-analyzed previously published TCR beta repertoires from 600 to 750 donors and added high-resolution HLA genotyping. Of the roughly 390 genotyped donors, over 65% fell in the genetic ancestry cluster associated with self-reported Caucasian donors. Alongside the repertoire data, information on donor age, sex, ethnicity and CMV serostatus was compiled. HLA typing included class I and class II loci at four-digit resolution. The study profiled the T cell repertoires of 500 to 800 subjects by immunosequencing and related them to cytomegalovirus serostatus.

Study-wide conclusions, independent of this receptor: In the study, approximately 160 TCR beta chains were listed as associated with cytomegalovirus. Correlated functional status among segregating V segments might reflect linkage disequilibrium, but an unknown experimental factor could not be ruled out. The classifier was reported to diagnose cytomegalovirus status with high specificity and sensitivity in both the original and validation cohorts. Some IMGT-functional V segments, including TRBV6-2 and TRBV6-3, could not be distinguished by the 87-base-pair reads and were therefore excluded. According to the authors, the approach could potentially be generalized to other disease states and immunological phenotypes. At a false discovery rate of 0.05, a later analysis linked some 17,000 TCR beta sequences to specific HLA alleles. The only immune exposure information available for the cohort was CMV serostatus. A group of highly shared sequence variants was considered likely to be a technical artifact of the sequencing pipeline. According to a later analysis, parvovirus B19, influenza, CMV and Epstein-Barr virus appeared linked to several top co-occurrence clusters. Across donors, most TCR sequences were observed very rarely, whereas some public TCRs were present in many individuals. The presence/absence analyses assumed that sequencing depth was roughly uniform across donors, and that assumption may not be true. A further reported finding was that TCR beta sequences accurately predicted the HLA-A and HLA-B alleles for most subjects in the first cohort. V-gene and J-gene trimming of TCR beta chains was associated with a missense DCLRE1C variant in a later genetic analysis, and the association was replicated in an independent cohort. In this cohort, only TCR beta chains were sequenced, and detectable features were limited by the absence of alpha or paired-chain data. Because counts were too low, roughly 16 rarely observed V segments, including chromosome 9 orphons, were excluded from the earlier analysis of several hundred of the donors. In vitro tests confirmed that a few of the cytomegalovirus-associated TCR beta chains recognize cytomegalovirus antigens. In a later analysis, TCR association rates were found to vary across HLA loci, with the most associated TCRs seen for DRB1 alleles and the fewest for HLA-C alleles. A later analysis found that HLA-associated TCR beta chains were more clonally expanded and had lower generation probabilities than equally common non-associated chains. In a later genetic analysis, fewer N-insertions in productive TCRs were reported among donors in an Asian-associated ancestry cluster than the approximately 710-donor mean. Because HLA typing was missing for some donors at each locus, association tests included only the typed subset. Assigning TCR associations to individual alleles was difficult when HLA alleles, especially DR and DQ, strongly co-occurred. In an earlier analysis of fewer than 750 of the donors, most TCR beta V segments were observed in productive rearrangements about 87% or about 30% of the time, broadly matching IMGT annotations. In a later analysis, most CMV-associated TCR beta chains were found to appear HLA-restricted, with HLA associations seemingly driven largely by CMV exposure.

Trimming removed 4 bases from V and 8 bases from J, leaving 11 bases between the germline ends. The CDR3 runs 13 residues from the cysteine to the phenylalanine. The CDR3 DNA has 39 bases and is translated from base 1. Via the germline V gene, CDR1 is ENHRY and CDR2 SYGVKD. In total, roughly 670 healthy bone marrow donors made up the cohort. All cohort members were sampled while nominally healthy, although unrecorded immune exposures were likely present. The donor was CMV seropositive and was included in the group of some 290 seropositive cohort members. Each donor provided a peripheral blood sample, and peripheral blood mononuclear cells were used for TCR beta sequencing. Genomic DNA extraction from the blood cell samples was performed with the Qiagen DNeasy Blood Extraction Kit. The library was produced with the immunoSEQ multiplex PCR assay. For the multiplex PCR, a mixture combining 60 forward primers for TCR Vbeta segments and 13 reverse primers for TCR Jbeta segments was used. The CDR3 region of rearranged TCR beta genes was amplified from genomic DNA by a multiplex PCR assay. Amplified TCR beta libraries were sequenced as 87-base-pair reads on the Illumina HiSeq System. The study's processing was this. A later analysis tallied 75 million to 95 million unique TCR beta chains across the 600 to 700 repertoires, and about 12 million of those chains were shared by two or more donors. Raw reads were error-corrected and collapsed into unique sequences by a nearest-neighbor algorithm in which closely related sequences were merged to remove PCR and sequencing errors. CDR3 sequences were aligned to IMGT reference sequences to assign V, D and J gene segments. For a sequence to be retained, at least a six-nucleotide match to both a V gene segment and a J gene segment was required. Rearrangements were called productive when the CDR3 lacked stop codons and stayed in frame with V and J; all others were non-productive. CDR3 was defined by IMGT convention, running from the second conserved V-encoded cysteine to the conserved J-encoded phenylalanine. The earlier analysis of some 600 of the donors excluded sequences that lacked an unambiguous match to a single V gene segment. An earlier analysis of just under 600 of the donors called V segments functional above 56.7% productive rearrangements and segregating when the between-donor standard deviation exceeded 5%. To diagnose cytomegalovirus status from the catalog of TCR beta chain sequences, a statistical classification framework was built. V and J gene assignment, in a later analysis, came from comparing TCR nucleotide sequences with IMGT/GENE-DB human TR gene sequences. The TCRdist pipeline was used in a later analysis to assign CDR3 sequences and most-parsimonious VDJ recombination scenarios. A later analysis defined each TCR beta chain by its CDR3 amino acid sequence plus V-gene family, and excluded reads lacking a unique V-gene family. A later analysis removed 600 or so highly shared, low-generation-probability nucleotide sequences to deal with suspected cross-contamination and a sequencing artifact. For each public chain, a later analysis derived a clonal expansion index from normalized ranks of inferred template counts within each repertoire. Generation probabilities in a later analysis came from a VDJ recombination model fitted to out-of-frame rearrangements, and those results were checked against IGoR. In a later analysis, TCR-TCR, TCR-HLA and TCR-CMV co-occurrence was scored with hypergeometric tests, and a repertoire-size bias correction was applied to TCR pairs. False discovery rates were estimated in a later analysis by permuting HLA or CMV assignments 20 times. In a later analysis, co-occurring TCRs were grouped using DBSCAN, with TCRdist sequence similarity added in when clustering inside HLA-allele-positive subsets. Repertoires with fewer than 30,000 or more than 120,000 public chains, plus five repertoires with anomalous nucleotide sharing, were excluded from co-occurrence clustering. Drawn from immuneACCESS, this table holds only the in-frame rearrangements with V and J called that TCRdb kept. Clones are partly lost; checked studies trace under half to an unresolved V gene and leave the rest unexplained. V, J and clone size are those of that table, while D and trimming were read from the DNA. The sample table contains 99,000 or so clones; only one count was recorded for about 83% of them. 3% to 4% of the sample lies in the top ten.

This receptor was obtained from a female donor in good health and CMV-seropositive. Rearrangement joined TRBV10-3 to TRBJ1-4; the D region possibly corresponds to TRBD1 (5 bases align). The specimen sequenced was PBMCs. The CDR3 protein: CAISAGEREKLFF. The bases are TGTGCCATCAGTGCGGGGGAGAGGGAAAAACTGTTTTTT.